This T cell receptor beta chain was recovered during a study of cytomegalovirus exposure and HLA in healthy donors. PCR amplification relied on 60 Vbeta primers (plus 13 Jbeta primers). This table comes from immunoSEQ multiplex PCR, and its TCRdb copy is limited to in-frame clones, with some not included. The data show 130,000 to 150,000 clones, about 70% seen once. The CDR3 runs to 15 residues. Deletions cut 6 bases from V and 2 bases from J, with 16 bases between. The germline CDR1 and CDR2 sequences are MGHRA and YSYEKL. The chain carries TRBV4-1 and TRBJ2-5, with D perhaps matching TRBD1 (6 bases). Sequencing was performed on PBMCs. This TCR derives from a woman aged 40 to 55 in good health and CMV-seronegative. The CDR3 protein is CASRNPGQRQETQYF. The CDR3 DNA reads TGCGCCAGCAGGAACCCCGGACAGAGACAAGAGACCCAGTACTTC.